This T cell receptor beta chain was recorded in a study of long-term antiretroviral therapy in people with HIV. Germline loops: CDR1 SGHRS, CDR2 YFSETQ. Trimming stripped 0 bases from V and 2 bases from J, with 9 bases between. The CDR3 loop spans 14 amino acids. This was the immunoSEQ v3.0 assay at survey level. Assay used: immunoSEQ multiplex PCR; TCRdb lists only in-frame clones, some missing. Among more than 20,000 clones listed, around 80% were seen once. The chain carries TRBV5-1 and TRBJ2-7, with D unresolved. The receptor was derived from a man aged 18 to 30 with HIV. Sample: unsorted PBMCs, taken 3 years after starting antiretroviral therapy. Written as DNA, the CDR3 is TGCGCCAGCAGCTTGGCGGGTAGTACCTACGAGCAGTACTTC. Protein sequence: CASSLAGSTYEQYF.